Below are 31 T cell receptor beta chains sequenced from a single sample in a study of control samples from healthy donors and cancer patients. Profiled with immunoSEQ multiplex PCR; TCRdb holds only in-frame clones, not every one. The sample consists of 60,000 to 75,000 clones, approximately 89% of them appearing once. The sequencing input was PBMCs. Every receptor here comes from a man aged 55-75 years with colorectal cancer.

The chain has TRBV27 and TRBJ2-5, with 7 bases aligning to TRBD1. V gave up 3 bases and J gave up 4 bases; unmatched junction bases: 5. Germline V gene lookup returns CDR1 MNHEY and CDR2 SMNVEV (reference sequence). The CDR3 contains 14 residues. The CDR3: CASSFKGAGETQYF. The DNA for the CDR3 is TGTGCCAGCAGTTTTAAGGGGGCCGGAGAGACCCAGTACTTC.

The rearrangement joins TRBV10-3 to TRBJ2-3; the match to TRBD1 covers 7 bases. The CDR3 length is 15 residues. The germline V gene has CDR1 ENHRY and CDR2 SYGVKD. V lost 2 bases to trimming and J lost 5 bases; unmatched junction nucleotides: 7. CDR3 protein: CAISEDDRDGDTQYF. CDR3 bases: TGTGCCATCAGTGAGGATGACAGGGATGGAGATACGCAGTATTTT.

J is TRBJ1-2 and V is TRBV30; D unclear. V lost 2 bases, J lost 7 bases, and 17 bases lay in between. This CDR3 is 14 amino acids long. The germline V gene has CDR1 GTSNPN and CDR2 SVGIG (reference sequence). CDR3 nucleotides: TGTGCCTGGAGTTTCGCCGATCGCATGGGTGGCTACACCTTC. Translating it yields CAWSFADRMGGYTF.

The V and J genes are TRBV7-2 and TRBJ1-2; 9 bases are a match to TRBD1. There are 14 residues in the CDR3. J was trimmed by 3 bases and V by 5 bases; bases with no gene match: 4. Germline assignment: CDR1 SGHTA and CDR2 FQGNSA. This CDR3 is CASSKTGGDYGYTF. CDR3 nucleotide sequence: TGTGCCAGCAGCAAGACAGGGGGGGACTATGGCTACACCTTC. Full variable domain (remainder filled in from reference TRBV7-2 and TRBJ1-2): GAGVSQSPSNKVTEKGKDVELRCDPISGHTALYWYRQSLGQGLEFLIYFQGNSAPDKSGLPSDRFSAERTGGSVSTLTIQRTQQEDSAVYLCASSKTGGDYGYTFGSGTRLTVV.

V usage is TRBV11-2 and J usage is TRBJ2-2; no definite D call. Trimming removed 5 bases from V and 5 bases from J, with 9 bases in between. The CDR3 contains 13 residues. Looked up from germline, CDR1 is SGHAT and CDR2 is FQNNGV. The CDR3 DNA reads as TGTGCCAGCAGCATCACAGATACCGGGGAGCTGTTTTTT. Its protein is CASSITDTGELFF.

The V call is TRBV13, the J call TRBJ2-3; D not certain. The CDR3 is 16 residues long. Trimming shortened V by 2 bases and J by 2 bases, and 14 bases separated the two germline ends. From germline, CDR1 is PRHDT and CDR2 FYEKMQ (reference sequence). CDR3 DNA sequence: TGTGCCAGCAGCTTAAAGTTTGGGCGGAACACAGATACGCAGTATTTT. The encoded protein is CASSLKFGRNTDTQYF.

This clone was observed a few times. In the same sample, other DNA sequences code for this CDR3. The CDR3 region is CASRVQGGTDTQYF. The CDR3 DNA reads TGTGCCAGCAGGGTACAGGGTGGCACAGATACGCAGTATTTT. J is TRBJ2-3 and V is TRBV6-5; tentative D call: TRBD1 (6 bases). The CDR3 loop spans 14 amino acids. From germline, CDR1 is MNHEY and CDR2 SVGAGI. V shed 6 bases and J shed 1 base, with 11 bases lying between them.

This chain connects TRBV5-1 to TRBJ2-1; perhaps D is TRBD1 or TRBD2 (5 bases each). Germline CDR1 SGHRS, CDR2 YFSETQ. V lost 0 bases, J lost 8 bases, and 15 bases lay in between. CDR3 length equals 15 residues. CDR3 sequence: CASSLDTGPVDEQFF. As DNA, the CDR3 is TGCGCCAGCAGCTTGGATACGGGGCCGGTCGATGAGCAGTTCTTC.

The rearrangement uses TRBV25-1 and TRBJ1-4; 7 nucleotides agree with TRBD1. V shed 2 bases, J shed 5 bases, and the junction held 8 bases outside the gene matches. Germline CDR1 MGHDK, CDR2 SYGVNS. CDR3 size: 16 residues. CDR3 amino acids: CASSEGGGQQNEKLFF. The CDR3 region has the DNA TGTGCCAGCAGTGAAGGCGGGGGACAGCAAAATGAAAAACTGTTTTTT.

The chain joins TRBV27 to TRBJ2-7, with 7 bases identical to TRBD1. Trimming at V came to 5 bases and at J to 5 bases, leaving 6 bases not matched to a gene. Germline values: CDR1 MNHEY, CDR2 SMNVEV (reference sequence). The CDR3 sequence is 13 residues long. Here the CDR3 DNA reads TGTGCCAGCAGTGACAGGGTAGGGAACGAGCAGTACTTC. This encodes CASSDRVGNEQYF.

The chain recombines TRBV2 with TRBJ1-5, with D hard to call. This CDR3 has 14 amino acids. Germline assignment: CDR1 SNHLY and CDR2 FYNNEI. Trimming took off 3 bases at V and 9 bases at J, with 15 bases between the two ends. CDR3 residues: CASSDGPDLGPQHF. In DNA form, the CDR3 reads TGTGCCAGCAGTGACGGTCCGGACTTAGGGCCCCAGCATTTT.

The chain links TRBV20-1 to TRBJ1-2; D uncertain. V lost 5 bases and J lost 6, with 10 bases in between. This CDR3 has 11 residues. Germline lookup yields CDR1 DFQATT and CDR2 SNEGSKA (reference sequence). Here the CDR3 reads CSAPDPDGYTF. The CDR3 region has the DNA TGCAGTGCTCCGGACCCGGATGGCTACACCTTC.

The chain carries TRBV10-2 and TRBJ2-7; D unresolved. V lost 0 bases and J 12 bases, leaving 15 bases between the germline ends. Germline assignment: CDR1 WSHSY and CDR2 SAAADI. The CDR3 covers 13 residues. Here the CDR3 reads CASSESMAPDPYF. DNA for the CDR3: TGCGCCAGCAGTGAGTCGATGGCGCCGGATCCGTACTTC.

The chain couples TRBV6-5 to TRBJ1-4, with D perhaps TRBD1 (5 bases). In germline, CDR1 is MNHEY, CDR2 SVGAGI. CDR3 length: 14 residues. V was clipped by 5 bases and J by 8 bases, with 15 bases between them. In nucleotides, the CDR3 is TGTGCCAGCAGTCTCAGGGACGCCGGAGAAAAACTGTTTTTT. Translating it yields CASSLRDAGEKLFF.

CDR3 sequence: CASSQTAGTQYF. Written as DNA, the CDR3 is TGTGCCAGCAGCCAGACCGCGGGTACGCAGTATTTT. This chain uses TRBV6-2 or TRBV6-3 with TRBJ2-3; a weak D match, TRBD2 (5 bases). Germline CDR1 is MNHEY and CDR2 is SVGEGT. V lost 6 bases and J lost 8, with 12 bases in between. This CDR3 comprises 12 residues.

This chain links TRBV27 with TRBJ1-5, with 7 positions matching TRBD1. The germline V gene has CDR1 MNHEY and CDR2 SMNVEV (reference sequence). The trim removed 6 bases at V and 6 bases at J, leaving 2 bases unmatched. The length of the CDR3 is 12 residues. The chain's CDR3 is CASRGGGQPQHF. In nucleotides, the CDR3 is TGTGCCAGCAGAGGGGGCGGTCAGCCCCAGCATTTT.

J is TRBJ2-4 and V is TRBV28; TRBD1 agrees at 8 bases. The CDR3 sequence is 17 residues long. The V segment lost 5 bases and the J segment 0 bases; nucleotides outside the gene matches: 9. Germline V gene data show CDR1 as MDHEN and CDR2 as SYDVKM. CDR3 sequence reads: CASSIGTGLLAKNIQYF. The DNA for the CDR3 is TGTGCCAGCAGTATCGGGACAGGTCTATTAGCCAAAAACATTCAGTACTTC.

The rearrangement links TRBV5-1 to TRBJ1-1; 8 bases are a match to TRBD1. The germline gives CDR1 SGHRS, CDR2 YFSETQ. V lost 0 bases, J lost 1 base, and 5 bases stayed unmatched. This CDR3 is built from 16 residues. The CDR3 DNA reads TGCGCCAGCAGCTTGGGGTTCGGGACAGGGAACACTGAAGCTTTCTTT. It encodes CASSLGFGTGNTEAFF.

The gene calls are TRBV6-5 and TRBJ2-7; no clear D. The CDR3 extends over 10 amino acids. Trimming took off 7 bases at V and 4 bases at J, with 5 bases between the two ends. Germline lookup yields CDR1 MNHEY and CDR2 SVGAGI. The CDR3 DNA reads TGTGCCAGCAAGTTATACGAGCAGTACTTC. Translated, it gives CASKLYEQYF.

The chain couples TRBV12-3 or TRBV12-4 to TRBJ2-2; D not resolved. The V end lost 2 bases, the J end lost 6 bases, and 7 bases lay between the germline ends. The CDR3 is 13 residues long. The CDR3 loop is CASSLWGSGELFF. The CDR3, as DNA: TGTGCCAGCAGTTTATGGGGATCCGGGGAGCTGTTTTTT.

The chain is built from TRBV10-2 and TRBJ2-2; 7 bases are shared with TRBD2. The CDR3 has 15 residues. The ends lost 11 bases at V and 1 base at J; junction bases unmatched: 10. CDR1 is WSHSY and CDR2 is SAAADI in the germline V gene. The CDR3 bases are TGCGCCGTACATCGAGCGGGGAAGAACACCGGGGAGCTGTTTTTT. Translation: CAVHRAGKNTGELFF.

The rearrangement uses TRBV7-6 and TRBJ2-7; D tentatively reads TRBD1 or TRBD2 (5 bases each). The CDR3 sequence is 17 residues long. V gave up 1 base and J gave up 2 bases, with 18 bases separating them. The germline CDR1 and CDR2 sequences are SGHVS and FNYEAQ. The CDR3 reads CASSLGGSGTGTYEQYF. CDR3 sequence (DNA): TGTGCCAGCAGCTTAGGGGGGTCGGGGACGGGTACCTACGAGCAGTACTTC. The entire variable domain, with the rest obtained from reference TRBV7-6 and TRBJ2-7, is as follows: GAGVSQSPRYKVTKRGQDVALRCDPISGHVSLYWYRQALGQGPEFLTYFNYEAQQDKSGLPNDRFSAERPEGSISTLTIQRTEQRDSAMYRCASSLGGSGTGTYEQYFGPGTRLTVT.

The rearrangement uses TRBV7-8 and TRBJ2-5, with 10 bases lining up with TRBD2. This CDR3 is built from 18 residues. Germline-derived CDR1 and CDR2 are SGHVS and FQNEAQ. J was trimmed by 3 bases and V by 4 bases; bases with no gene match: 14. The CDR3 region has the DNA TGTGCCAGCAGCTATAAGGTTGGAGGGCTAGCGGGGGAAGAGACCCAGTACTTC. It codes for CASSYKVGGLAGEETQYF.

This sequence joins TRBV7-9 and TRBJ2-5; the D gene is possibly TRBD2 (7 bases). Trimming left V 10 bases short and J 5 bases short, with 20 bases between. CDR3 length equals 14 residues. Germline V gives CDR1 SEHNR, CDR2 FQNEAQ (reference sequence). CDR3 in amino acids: CAIPGGGGVETQYF. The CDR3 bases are TGTGCCATACCCGGAGGGGGGGGAGTGGAGACCCAGTACTTC.

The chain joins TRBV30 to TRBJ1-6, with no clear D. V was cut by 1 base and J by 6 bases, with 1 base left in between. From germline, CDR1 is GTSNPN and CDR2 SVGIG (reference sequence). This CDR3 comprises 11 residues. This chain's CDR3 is CAWSANSPLHF. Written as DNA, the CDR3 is TGTGCCTGGAGTGCTAATTCACCCCTCCACTTT.

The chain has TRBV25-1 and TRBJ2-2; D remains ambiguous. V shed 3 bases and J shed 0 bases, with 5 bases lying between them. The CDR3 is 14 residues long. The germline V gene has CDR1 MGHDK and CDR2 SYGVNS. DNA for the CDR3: TGTGCCAGCAGTGAGCTACCGAACACCGGGGAGCTGTTTTTT. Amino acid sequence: CASSELPNTGELFF.

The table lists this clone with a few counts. CDR3 amino acids: CASSYMGGGYGYTF. CDR3 DNA sequence: TGTGCCAGCAGTTACATGGGTGGTGGCTATGGCTACACCTTC. The rearrangement uses TRBV6-5 and TRBJ1-2; D is uncertain. V lost 2 bases, J lost 4 bases, and 11 bases lay in between. The CDR3 runs 14 residues. Germline V gene sequence: CDR1 MNHEY, CDR2 SVGAGI.

CDR3 amino acids: CAVTRVQSSYNEQFF. CDR3 DNA sequence: TGTGCCGTCACCCGGGTCCAGAGCTCCTACAATGAGCAGTTCTTC. This chain uses TRBV10-3 with TRBJ2-1, with D unresolved. V was shortened by 11 bases and J by 0 bases, with 17 bases between the two germline ends. Germline V lookup: CDR1 ENHRY, CDR2 SYGVKD. The CDR3 is 15 amino acids.

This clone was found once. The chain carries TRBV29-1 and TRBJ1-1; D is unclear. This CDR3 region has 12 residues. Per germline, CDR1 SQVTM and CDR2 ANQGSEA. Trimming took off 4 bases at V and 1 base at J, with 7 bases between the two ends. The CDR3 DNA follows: TGCAGCGTTGCCCGGGGGAACACTGAAGCTTTCTTT. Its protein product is CSVARGNTEAFF.

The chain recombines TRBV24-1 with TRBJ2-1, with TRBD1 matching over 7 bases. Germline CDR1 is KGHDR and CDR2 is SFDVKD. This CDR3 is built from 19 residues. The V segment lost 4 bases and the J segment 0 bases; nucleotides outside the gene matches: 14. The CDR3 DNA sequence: TGTGCCACCAGTGACCCAGCGACAGGGTCCTCCAGCTCCTACAATGAGCAGTTCTTC. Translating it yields CATSDPATGSSSSYNEQFF.

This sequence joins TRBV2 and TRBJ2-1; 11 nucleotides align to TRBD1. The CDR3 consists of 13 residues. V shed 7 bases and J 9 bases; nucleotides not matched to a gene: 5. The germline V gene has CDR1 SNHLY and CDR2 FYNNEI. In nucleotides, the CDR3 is TGTGCCAGCACCCTGGGGACAGGGGGTGAGCAGTTCTTC. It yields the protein CASTLGTGGEQFF.